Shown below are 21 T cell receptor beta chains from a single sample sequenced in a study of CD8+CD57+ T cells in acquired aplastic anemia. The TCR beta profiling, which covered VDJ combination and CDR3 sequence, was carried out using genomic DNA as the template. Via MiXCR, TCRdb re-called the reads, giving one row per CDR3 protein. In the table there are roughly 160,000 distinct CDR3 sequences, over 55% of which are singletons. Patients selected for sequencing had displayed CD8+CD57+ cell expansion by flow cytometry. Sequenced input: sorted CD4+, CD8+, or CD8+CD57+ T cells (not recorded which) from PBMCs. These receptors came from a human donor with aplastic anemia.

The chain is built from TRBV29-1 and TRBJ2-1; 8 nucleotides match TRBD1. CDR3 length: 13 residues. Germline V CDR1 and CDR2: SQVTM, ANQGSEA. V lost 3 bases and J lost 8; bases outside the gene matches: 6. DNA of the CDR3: TGCAGCGTTGACAGACAGGGGATCGATGAGCAGTTCTTC. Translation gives CSVDRQGIDEQFF.

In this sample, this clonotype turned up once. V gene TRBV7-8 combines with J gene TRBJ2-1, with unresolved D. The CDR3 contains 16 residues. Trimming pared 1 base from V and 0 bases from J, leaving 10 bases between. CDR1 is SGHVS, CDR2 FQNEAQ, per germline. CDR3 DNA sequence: TGTGCCAGCAGCTTAGTAGACCCGAGCTCCTACAATGAGCAGTTCTTC. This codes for CASSLVDPSSYNEQFF.

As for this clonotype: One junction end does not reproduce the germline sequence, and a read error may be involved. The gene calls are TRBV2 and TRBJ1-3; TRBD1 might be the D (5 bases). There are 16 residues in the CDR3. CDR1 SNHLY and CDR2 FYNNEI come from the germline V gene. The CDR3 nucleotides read TGTGCCAGCATTATGGGGGGGAGAAGCTCTGGAGACACCATATATTTT. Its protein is CASIMGGRSSGDTIYF.

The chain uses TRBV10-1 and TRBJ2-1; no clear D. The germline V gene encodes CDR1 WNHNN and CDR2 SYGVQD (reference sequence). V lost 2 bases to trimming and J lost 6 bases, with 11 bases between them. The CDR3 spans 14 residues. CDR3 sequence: CASSEVGSLNEQFF. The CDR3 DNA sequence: TGCGCCAGCAGTGAGGTCGGCTCCCTCAATGAGCAGTTCTTC.

The CDR3 bases are TGCGCCAGCTCCCCTAGCGGGAGTCAGTTCTACGAGCAGTACTTC. This gives the protein CASSPSGSQFYEQYF. The rearrangement links TRBV5-1 to TRBJ2-5; TRBD2 matches at 10 bases. The DNA end lines up better with TRBJ2-7; the J call may be wrong. The length of the CDR3 is 15 residues. CDR1 SGHRS and CDR2 YFSETQ come from the germline V gene.

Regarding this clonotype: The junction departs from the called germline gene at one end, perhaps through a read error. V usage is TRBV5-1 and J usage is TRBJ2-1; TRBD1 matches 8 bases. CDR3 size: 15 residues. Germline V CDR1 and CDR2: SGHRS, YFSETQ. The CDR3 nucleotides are TGTGCCAGCAGCCCAGACAGGGGAGTCCACAATGAGCAGTTCTTC. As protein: CASSPDRGVHNEQFF.

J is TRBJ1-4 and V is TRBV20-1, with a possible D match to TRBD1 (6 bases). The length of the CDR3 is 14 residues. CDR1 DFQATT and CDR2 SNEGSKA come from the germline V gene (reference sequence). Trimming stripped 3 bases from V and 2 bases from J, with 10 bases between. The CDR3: CSARATGTNEKLFF. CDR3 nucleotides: TGCAGTGCTAGGGCCACAGGGACTAATGAAAAACTGTTTTTT.

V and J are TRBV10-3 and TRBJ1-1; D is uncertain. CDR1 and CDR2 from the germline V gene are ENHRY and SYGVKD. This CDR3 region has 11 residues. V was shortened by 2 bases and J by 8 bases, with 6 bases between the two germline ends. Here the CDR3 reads CAISEKEEAFF. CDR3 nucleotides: TGTGCCATCAGTGAGAAAGAGGAAGCTTTCTTT.

The CDR3 region has the DNA TGTGCCAGCAACCTAGGTCCAGGGGGCAACTATGGCTACACCTTC. Translation: CASNLGPGGNYGYTF. The chain carries TRBV28 and TRBJ1-2; 8 bases line up with TRBD1. The CDR3 is made up of 15 amino acids. V dropped 7 bases and J dropped 2; count of bases not matched to a gene: 9. From germline, CDR1 is MDHEN and CDR2 SYDVKM.

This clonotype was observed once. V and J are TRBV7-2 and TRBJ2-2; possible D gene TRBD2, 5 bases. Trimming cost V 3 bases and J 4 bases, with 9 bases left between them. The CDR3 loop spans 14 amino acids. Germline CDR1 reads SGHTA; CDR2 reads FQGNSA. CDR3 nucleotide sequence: TGTGCCAGCAGCTTTTCCGGGATCACCGGGGAGCTGTTTTTT. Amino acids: CASSFSGITGELFF.

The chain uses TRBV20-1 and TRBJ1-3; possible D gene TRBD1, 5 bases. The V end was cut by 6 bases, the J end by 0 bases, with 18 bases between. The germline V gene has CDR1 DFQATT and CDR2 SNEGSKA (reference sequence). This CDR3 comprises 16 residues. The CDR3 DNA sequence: TGCAGTGCCATAGGGGCGGGGCCTGACTCTGGAAACACCATATATTTT. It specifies CSAIGAGPDSGNTIYF.

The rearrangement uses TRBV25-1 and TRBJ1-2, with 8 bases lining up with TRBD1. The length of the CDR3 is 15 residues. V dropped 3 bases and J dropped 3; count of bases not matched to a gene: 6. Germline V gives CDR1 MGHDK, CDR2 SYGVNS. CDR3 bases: TGTGCCAGCAGTGATATGACAGGGGCTGACTATGGCTACACCTTC. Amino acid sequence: CASSDMTGADYGYTF.

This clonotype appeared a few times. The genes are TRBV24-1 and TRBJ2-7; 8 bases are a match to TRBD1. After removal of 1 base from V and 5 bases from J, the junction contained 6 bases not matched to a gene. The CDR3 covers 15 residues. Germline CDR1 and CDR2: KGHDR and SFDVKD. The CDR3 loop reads CATSDFRRGLDEQYF. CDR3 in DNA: TGTGCCACCAGTGATTTTCGCAGGGGGCTCGACGAGCAGTACTTC.

The CDR3 reads CASSQENRGEGYTF. CDR3 DNA: TGCGCCAGCAGCCAAGAGAACAGGGGAGAAGGCTACACCTTC. The V gene is TRBV4-1, the J gene TRBJ1-2; TRBD1 agrees at 7 bases. This CDR3 is 14 amino acids long. CDR1 is MGHRA, CDR2 YSYEKL, per germline. V shed 0 bases, J shed 8 bases, and the junction held 6 bases outside the gene matches.

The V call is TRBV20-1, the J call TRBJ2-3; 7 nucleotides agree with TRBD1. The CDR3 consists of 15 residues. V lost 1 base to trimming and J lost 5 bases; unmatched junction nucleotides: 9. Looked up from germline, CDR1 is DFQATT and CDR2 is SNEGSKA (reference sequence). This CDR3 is CSARGPQGFGDTQYF. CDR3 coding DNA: TGCAGTGCTAGAGGTCCACAGGGGTTTGGAGATACGCAGTATTTT.

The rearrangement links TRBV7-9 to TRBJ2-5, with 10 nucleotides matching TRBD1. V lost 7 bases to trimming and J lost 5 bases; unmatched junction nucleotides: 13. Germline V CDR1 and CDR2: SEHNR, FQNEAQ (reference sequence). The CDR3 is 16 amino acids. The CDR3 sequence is CASTADTGQGLETQYF. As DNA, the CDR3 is TGTGCCAGCACCGCGGATACGGGACAGGGGTTGGAGACCCAGTACTTC.

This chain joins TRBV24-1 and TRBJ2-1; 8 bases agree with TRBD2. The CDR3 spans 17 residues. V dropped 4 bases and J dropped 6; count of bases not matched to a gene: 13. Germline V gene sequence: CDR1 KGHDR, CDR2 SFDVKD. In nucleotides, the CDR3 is TGTGCCACCAGTGACAGGCCGGGACTAGGTACTTTCAATGAGCAGTTCTTC. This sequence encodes CATSDRPGLGTFNEQFF.

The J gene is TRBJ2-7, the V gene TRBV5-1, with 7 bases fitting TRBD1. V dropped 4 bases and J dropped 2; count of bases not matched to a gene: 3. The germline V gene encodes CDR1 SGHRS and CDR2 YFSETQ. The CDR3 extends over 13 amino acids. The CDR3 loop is CASSVTGAYEQYF. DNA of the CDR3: TGCGCCAGCAGCGTAACAGGGGCCTACGAGCAGTACTTC. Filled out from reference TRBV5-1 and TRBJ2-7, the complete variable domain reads KAGVTQTPRYLIKTRGQQVTLSCSPISGHRSVSWYQQTPGQGLQFLFEYFSETQRNKGNFPGRFSGRQFSNSRSEMNVSTLELGDSALYLCASSVTGAYEQYFGPGTRLTVT.

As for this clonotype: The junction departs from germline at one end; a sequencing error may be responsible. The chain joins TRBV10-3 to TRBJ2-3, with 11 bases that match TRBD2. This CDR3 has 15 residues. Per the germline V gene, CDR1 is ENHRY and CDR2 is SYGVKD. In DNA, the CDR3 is TGTGCCAGCAGTTCCCGACTAGCGGGGACAGATACGCAGTATTTT. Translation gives CASSSRLAGTDTQYF.

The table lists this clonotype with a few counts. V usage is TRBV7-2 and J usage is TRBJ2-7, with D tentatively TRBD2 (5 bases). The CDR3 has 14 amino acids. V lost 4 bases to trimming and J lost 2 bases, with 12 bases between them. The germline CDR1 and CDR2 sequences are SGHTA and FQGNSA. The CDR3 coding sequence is TGTGCCAGCAGCTCGTCGGGAATCGCCTACGAGCAGTACTTC. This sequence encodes CASSSSGIAYEQYF. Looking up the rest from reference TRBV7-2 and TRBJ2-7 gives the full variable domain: GAGVSQSPSNKVTEKGKDVELRCDPISGHTALYWYRQSLGQGLEFLIYFQGNSAPDKSGLPSDRFSAERTGGSVSTLTIQRTQQEDSAVYLCASSSSGIAYEQYFGPGTRLTVT.

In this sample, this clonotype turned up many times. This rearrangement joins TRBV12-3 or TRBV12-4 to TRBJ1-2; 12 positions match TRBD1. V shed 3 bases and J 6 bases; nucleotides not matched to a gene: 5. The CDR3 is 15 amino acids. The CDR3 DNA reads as TGTGCCAGCAGTTTTATGGGACAGGGGGCTGATGGCTACACCTTC. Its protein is CASSFMGQGADGYTF.